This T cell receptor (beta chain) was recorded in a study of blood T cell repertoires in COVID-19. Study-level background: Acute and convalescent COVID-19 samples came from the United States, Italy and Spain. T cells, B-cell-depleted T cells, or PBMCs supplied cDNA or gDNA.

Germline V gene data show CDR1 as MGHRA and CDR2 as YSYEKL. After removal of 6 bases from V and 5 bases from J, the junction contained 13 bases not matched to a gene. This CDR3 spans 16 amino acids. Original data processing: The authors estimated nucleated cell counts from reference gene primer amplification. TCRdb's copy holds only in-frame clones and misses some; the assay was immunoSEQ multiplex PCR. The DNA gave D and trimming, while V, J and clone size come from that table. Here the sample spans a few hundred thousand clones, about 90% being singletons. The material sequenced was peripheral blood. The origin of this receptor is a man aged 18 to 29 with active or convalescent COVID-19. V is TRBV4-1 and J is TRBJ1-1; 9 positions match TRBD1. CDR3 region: CASRPTGQGSGTEAFF. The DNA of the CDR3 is TGCGCCAGCAGACCAACCGGACAGGGGAGTGGAACTGAAGCTTTCTTT.